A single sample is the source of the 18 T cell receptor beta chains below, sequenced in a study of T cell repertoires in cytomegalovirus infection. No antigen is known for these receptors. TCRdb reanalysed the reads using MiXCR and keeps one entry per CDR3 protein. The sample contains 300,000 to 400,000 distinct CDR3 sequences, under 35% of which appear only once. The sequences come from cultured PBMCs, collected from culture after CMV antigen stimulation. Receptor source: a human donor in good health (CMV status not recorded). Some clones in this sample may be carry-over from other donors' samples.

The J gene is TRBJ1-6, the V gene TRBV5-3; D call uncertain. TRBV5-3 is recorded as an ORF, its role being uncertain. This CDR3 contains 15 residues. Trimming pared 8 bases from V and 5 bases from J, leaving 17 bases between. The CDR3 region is CASSRENPDNSPLHF. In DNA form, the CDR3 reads TGTGCCAGCAGCAGAGAAAATCCTGATAATTCACCCCTCCACTTT.

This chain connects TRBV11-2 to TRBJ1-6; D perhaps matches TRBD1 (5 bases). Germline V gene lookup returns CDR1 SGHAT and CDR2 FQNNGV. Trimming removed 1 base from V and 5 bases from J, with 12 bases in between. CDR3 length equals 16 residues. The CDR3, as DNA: TGTGCCAGCAGCTTAGCAGGGACGGTTAATAATTCACCCCTCCACTTT. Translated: CASSLAGTVNNSPLHF.

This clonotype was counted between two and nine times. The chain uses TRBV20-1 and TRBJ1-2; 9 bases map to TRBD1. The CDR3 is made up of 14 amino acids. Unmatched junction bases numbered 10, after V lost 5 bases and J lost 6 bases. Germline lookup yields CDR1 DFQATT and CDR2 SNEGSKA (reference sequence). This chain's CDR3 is CSARSPGTGNGYTF. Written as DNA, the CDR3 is TGCAGTGCTCGAAGCCCCGGGACAGGGAATGGCTACACCTTC.

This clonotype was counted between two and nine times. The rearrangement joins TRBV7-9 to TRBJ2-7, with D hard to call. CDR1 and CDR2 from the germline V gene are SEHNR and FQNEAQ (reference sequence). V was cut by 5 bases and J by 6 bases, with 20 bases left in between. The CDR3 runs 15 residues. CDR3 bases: TGTGCCAGCAGCCCTCTTATGGTGGGCCTTAGCGAGCAGTACTTC. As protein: CASSPLMVGLSEQYF.

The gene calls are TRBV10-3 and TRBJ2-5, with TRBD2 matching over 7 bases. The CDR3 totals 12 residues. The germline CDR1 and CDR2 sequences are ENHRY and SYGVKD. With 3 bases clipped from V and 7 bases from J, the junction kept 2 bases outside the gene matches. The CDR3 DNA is TGTGCCATCAGTGAATTAGCGGGGACCCAGTACTTC. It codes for CAISELAGTQYF.

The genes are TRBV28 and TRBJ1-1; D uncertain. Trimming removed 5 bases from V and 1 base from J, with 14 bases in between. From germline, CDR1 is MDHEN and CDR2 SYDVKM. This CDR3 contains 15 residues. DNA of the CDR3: TGTGCCAGCAGTCCCCTAATGTGGGGGAACACTGAAGCTTTCTTT. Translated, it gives CASSPLMWGNTEAFF.

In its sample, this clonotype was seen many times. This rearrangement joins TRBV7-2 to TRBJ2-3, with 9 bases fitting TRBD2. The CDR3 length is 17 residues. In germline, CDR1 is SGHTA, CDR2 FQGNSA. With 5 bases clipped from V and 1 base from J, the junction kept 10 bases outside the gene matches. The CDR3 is CASSRPVEREGTDTQYF. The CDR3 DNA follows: TGTGCCAGCAGCCGCCCTGTTGAGCGGGAGGGCACAGATACGCAGTATTTT.

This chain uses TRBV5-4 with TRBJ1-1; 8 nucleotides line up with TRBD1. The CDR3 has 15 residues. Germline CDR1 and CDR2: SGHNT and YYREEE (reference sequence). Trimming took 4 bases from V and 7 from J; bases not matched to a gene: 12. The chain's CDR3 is CASSLRYQGAGEAFF. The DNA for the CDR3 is TGTGCCAGCAGCCTGAGGTACCAGGGGGCAGGTGAAGCTTTCTTT.

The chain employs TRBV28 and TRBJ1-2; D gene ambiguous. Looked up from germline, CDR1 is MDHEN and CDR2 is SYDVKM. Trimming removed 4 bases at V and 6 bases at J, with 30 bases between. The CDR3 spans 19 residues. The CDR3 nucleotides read TGTGCCAGCAGTTCTTTGCCCCTGACAAAGGCGATTGCCTTGCATGGCTACACCTTC. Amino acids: CASSSLPLTKAIALHGYTF.

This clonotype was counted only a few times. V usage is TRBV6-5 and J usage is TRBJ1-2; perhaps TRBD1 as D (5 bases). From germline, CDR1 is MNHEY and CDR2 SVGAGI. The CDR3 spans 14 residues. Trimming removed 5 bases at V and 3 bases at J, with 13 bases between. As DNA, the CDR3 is TGTGCCAGCAGTCCTCCAGGGAGGTACTATGGCTACACCTTC. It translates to CASSPPGRYYGYTF.

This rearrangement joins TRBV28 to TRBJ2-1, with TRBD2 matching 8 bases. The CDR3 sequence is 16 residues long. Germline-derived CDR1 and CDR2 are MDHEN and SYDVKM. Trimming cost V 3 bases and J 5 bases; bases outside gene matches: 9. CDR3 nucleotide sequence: TGTGCCAGCAGTTTGGGGGGGGGACTAGGGGACAATGAGCAGTTCTTC. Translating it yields CASSLGGGLGDNEQFF.

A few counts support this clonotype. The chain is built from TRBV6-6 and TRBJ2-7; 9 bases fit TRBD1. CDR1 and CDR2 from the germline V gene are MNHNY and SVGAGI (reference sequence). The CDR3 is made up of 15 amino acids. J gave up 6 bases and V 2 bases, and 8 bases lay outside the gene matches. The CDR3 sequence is CASSYVGTGTLEQYF. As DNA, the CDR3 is TGTGCCAGCAGTTACGTCGGGACAGGGACCCTCGAGCAGTACTTC.

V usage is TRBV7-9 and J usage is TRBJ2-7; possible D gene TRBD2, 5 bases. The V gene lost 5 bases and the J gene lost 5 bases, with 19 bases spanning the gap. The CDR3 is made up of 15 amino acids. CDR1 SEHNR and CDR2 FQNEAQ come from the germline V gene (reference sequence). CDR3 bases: TGTGCCAGCAGCGTGCCGAGGACTTCGAACCACGAGCAGTACTTC. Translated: CASSVPRTSNHEQYF.

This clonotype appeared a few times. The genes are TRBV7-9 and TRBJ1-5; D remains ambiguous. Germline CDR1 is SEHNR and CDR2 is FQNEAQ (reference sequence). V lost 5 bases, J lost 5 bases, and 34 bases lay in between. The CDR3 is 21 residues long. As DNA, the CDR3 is TGTGCCAGCAGCGTAGGACCGGAGCAGGTGGCTACCGATTATTTCTATCAGCCCCAGCATTTT. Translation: CASSVGPEQVATDYFYQPQHF.

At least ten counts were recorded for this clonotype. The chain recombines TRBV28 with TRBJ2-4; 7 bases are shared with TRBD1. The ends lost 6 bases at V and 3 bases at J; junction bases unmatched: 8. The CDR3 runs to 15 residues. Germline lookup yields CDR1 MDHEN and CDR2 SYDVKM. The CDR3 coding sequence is TGTGCCAGCAGCCGGGTTAGGGGGCGCAAAAACATTCAGTACTTC. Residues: CASSRVRGRKNIQYF.

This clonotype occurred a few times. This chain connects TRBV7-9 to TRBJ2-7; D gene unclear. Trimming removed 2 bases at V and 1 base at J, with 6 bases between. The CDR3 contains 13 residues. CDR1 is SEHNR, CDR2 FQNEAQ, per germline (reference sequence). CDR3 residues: CASSLRMSYEQYF. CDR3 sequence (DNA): TGTGCCAGCAGCTTAAGGATGTCCTACGAGCAGTACTTC.

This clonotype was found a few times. The CDR3 DNA reads TGTGCCATCAGTGGGACTGGACAGGGGGCCTCCTACAATGAGCAGTTCTTC. Amino acids: CAISGTGQGASYNEQFF. This rearrangement joins TRBV10-3 to TRBJ2-1; 11 bases fit TRBD1. V gave up 4 bases and J gave up 0 bases; unmatched junction bases: 5. This CDR3 contains 17 residues. The germline V gene has CDR1 ENHRY and CDR2 SYGVKD.

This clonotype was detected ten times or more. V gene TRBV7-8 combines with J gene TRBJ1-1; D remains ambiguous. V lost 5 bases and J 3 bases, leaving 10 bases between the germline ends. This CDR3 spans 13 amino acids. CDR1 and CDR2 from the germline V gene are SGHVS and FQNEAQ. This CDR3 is CASSAGYDTEAFF. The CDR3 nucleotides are TGTGCCAGCAGCGCCGGTTACGACACTGAAGCTTTCTTT.